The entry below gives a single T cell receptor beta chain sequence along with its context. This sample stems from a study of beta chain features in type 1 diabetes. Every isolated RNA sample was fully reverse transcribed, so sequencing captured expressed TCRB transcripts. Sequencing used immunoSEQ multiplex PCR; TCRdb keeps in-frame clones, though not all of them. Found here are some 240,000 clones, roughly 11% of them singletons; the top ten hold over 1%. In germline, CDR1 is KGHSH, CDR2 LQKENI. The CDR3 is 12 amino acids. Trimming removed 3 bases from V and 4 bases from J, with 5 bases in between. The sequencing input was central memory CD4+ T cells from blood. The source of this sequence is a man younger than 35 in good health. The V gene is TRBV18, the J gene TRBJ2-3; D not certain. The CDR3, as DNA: TGTGCCAGCTCACCCAGTTCAGATACGCAGTATTTT. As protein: CASSPSSDTQYF.